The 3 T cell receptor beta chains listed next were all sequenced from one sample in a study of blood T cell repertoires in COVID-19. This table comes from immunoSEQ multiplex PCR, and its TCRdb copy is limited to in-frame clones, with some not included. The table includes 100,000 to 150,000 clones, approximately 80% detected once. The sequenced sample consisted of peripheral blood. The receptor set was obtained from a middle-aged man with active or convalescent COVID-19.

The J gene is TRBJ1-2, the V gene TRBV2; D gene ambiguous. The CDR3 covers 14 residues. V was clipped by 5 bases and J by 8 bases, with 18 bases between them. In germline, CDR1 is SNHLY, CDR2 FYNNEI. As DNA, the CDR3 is TGTGCCAGCAGTCTCATAGAGACGACTCAGGGCTACACCTTC. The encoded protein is CASSLIETTQGYTF.

In DNA, the CDR3 is TGTGCCAGCAGCGTAGGGGGGCAGAATGGAAACACCATATATTTT. Translating it yields CASSVGGQNGNTIYF. V is TRBV9 and J is TRBJ1-3; D is perhaps TRBD1 (6 bases). CDR1 is SGDLS and CDR2 is YYNGEE in the germline V gene. Trimming removed 0 bases from V and 3 bases from J, with 10 bases in between. The CDR3 totals 15 residues. Full variable domain (missing parts from reference TRBV9 and TRBJ1-3): DSGVTQTPKHLITATGQRVTLRCSPRSGDLSVYWYQQSLDQGLQFLIQYYNGEERAKGNILERFSAQQFPDLHSELNLSSLELGDSALYFCASSVGGQNGNTIYFGEGSWLTVV.

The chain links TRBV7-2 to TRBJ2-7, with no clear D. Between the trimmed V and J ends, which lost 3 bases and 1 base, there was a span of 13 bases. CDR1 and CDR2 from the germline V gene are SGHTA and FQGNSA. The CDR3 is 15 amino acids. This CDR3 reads CASSFTQLPSYEQYF. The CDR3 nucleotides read TGTGCCAGCAGCTTCACCCAACTCCCGTCCTACGAGCAGTACTTC.